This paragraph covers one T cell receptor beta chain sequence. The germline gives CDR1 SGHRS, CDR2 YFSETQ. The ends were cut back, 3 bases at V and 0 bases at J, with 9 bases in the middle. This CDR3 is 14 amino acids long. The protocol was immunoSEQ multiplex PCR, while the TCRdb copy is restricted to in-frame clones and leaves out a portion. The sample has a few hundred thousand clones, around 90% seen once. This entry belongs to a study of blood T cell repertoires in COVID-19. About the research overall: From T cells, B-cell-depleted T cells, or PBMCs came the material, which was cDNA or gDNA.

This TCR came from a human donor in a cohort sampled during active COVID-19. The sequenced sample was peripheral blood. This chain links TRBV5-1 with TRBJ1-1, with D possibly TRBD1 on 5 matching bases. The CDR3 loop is CASSSGTLNTEAFF. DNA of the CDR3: TGCGCCAGCAGCTCCGGGACTTTGAACACTGAAGCTTTCTTT.